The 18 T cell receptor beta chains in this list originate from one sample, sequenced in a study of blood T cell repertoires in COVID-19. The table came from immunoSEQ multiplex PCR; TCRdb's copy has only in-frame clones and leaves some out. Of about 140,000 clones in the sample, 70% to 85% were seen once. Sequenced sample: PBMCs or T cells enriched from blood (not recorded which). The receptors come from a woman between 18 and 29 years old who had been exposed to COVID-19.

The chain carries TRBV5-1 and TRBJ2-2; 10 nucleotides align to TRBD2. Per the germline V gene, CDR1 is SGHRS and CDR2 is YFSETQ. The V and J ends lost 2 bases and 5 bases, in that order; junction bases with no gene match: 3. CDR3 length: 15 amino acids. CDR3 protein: CASSFQREGTGELFF. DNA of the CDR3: TGCGCCAGCAGCTTTCAGCGGGAGGGGACCGGGGAGCTGTTTTTT.

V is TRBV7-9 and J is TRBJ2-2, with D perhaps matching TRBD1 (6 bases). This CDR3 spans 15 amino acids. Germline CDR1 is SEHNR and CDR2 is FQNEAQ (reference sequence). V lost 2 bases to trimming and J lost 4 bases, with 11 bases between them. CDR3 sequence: CASSLLLRGTGELFF. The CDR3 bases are TGTGCCAGCAGCTTACTCCTCAGGGGCACCGGGGAGCTGTTTTTT. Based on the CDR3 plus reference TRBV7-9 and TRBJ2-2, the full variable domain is DTGVSQNPRHKITKRGQNVTFRCDPISEHNRLYWYRQTLGQGPEFLTYFQNEAQLEKSRLLSDRFSAERPKGSFSTLEIQRTEQGDSAMYLCASSLLLRGTGELFFGEGSRLTVL.

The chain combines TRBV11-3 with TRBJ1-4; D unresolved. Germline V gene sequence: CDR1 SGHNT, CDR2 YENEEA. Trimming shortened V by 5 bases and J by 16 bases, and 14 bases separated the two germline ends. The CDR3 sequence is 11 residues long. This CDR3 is CASSRLRFAFF. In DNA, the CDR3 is TGTGCCAGCAGCCGCCTGCGGTTTGCGTTTTTT.

This chain's CDR3 is CASSRGSSYNEQFF. In DNA form, the CDR3 reads TGTGCCAGCAGCCGCGGGAGCTCCTACAATGAGCAGTTCTTC. The rearrangement uses TRBV9 and TRBJ2-1, with 7 bases identical to TRBD2. Per the germline V gene, CDR1 is SGDLS and CDR2 is YYNGEE. This CDR3 is built from 14 residues. The J segment lost 0 bases and the V segment lost 4 bases, leaving 1 base of the junction unmatched.

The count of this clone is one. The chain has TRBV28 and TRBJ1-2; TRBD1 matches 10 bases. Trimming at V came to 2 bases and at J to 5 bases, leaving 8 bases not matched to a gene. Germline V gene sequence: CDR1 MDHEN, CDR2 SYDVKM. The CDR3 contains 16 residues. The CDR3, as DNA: TGTGCCAGCAGTTTAGGGGGGACAGGGGCTGGATATGGCTACACCTTC. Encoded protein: CASSLGGTGAGYGYTF.

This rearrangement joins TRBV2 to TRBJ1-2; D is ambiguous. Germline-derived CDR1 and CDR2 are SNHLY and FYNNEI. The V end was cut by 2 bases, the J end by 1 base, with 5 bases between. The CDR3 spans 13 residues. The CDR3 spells CASSENNNYGYTF. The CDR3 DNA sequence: TGTGCCAGCAGTGAAAACAATAACTATGGCTACACCTTC.

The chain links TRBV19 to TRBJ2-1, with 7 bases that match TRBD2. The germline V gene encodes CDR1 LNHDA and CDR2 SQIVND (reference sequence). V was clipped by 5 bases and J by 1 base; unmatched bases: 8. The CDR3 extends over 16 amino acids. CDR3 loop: CASSSPGGSSYNEQFF. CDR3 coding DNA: TGTGCCAGTAGTTCCCCGGGCGGGAGTTCCTACAATGAGCAGTTCTTC. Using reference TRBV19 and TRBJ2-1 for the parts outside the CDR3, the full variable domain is DGGITQSPKYLFRKEGQNVTLSCEQNLNHDAMYWYRQDPGQGLRLIYYSQIVNDFQKGDIAEGYSVSREKKESFPLTVTSAQKNPTAFYLCASSSPGGSSYNEQFFGPGTRLTVL.

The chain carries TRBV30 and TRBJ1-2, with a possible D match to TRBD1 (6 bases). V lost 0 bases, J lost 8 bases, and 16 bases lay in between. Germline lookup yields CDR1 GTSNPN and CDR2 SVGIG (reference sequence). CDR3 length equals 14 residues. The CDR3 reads CAWSVRGARNGYTF. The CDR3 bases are TGTGCCTGGAGTGTACGGGGGGCCCGAAACGGCTACACCTTC.

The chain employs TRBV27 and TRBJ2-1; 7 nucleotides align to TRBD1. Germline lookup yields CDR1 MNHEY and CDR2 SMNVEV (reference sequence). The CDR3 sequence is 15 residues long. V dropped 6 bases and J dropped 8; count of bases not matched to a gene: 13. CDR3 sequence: CASSTASTGYDEQFF. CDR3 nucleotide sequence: TGTGCCAGCAGCACTGCCTCGACAGGGTATGATGAGCAGTTCTTC.

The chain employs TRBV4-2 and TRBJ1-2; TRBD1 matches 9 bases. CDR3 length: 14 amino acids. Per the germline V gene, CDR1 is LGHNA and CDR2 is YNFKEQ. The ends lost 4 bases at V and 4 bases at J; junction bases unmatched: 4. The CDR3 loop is CASSPGQGSYGYTF. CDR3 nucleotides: TGTGCCAGCAGCCCGGGACAGGGATCCTATGGCTACACCTTC.

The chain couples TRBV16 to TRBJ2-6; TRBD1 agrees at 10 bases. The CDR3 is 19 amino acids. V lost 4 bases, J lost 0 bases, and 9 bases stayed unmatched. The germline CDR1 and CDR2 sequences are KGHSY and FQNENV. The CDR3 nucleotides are TGTGCCAGCAGCCCCATTCGGGGACAGGGGACCTCTGGGGCCAACGTCCTGACTTTC. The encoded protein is CASSPIRGQGTSGANVLTF.

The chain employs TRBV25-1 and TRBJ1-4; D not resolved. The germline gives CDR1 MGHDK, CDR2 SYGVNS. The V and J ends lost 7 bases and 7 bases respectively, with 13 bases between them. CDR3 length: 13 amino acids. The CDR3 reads CASKLLTGEKLFF. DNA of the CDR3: TGTGCCAGCAAACTATTAACCGGTGAAAAACTGTTTTTT.

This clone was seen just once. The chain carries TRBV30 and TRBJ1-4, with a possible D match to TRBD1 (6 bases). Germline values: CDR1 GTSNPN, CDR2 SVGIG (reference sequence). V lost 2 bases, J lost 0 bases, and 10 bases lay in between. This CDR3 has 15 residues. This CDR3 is CAWSPGQPTNEKLFF. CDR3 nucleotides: TGTGCCTGGAGTCCAGGACAGCCAACTAATGAAAAACTGTTTTTT.

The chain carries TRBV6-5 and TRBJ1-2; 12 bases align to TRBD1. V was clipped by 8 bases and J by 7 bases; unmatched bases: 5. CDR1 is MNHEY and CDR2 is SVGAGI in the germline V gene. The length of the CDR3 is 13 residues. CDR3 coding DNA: TGTGCCAGCCGGGGACAGGGGGCGCGTGGCTACACCTTC. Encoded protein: CASRGQGARGYTF.

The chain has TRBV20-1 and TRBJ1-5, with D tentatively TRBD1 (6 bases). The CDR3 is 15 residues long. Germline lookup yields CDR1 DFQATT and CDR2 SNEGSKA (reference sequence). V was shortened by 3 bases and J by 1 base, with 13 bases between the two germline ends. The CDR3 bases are TGCAGTGCTAGTCCGGGACATGTGAGCAATCAGCCCCAGCATTTT. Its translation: CSASPGHVSNQPQHF.

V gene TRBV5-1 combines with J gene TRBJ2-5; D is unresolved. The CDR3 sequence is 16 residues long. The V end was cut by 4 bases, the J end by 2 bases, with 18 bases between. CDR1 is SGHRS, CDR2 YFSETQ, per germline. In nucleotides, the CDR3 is TGCGCCAGCAGCCCCTTCGGTGGCGGAATACAAGAGACCCAGTACTTC. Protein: CASSPFGGGIQETQYF.

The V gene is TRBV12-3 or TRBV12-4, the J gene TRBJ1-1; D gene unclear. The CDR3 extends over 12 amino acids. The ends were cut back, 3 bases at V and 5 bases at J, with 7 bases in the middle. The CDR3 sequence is CASSLSGTEAFF. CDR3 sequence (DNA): TGTGCCAGCAGTTTGAGCGGAACTGAAGCTTTCTTT.

The CDR3 sequence is CASSHGDRGHHSRNIQYF. CDR3 nucleotides: TGTGCCAGCAGCCACGGGGACAGGGGGCATCATTCGAGGAACATTCAGTACTTC. This rearrangement joins TRBV3-1 (or the pseudogene TRBV3-2) to TRBJ2-4; 12 bases match TRBD1. This CDR3 has 18 residues. The V gene end was trimmed by 3 bases and the J gene end by 7 bases; junction bases not matched to a gene: 13. The germline V gene has CDR1 LGHDT and CDR2 YNNKEL (reference sequence).